The source of this T cell receptor (beta chain) is a study of blood T cell repertoires in COVID-19. Study information: Samples of COVID-19 (acute and convalescent) were obtained from the United States, Italy and Spain.

In the original processing: Nucleated cell counts were estimated from reference gene primer amplification. Profiling relied on immunoSEQ multiplex PCR, and the TCRdb table lists in-frame clones only, not all of them. The DNA was the basis for D and trimming; V, J and clone size are from that table. The sample consists of about 68,000 clones, about 92% of them appearing once. Between the trimmed V and J ends, which lost 2 bases and 0 bases, there was a span of 15 bases. The germline V gene encodes CDR1 SGHKS and CDR2 YYEKEE (reference sequence). This CDR3 region has 16 residues. Seattle patients were enrolled during active infection and followed longitudinally. This clone was detected only a few times.

The J gene is TRBJ2-7, the V gene TRBV5-5, with D possibly matching TRBD1 (6 bases). Sequencing was done on a sample of peripheral blood. This receptor was obtained from a middle-aged man with COVID-19, enrolled during active disease. This CDR3 reads CASSFPNRALSYEQYF. The DNA for the CDR3 is TGTGCCAGCAGCTTTCCTAACAGGGCCCTCTCCTACGAGCAGTACTTC.